The rows below give T cell receptor beta chains drawn from one sample of a study of T cell responses to AZD1222 COVID-19 vaccine. TCRdb's table, derived via immunoSEQ multiplex PCR, lists solely in-frame clones and lacks some. Of 100,000 to 150,000 clones listed, over 75% are singletons. The starting material was peripheral blood, obtained on day 0 of AZD1222 vaccination. These receptors all come from an adult in good health. The CDR3 runs from the conserved cysteine through the conserved F or W. A D gene is named only where the DNA matches it firmly. Clone size, where shown, is once, few, many, or a class for clones that have expanded.

D gene	J gene	V gene	clone size	CDR3 protein	CDR3 DNA
.	TRBJ1-6	TRBV5-1	.	CASNRDTSSYNSPLHF	TGCGCCAGCAACCGGGACACGAGCTCCTATAATTCACCCCTCCACTTT
.	TRBJ2-4	TRBV15	.	CATSRDRLDIQYF	TGTGCCACCAGCAGAGACCGATTGGACATTCAGTACTTC
.	TRBJ1-2	TRBV7-9	.	CASSQENYGYTF	TGTGCCAGCAGCCAAGAAAACTATGGCTACACCTTC
.	TRBJ1-2	TRBV9	.	CASSVGPGGYANYGYTF	TGTGCCAGCAGCGTAGGACCGGGGGGATACGCTAACTATGGCTACACCTTC
.	TRBJ1-5	TRBV7-9	few	CASSPLRSYSNQPQHF	TGTGCCAGCAGCCCCCTCCGGAGTTATAGCAATCAGCCCCAGCATTTT
.	TRBJ2-7	TRBV7-8	.	CASSSNPGVEQYF	TGTGCCAGCAGCTCCAATCCAGGGGTAGAGCAGTACTTC
TRBD2	TRBJ2-7	TRBV28	few	CASSSYSGSSGQYF	TGTGCCAGCAGTTCCTATAGCGGGAGCTCCGGGCAGTACTTC
TRBD1	TRBJ2-2	TRBV7-2	.	CASSSDRGRNTGELFF	TGTGCCAGCAGCTCCGACAGGGGGCGAAACACCGGGGAGCTGTTTTTT
TRBD2	TRBJ2-1	TRBV30	.	CAWSKAGGPYEQFF	TGTGCCTGGAGTAAGGCGGGGGGTCCTTATGAGCAGTTCTTC
.	TRBJ1-4	TRBV2	.	CASSDWTRNEKLFF	TGTGCCAGCAGTGACTGGACACGGAATGAAAAACTGTTTTTT
.	TRBJ2-7	TRBV28	once	CASRVGGSYEQYF	TGTGCCAGCAGGGTGGGAGGATCCTACGAGCAGTACTTC
.	TRBJ1-2	TRBV6-5	.	CASSYSTGSVFYGYTF	TGTGCCAGCAGTTACTCGACAGGTTCCGTATTCTATGGCTACACCTTC
TRBD2	TRBJ2-3	TRBV6-5	once	CASSSPGLVNTQYF	TGTGCCAGCAGTTCCCCGGGACTAGTCAATACGCAGTATTTT
.	TRBJ1-2	TRBV11-2	.	CASGTDPKYGYTF	TGTGCCAGTGGGACTGACCCCAAGTATGGCTACACCTTC
.	TRBJ2-5	TRBV7-6	.	CASSLGGGFPGETQYF	TGTGCCAGCAGCTTAGGCGGTGGGTTCCCGGGAGAGACCCAGTACTTC
TRBD2	TRBJ2-7	TRBV5-4	.	CASSHGGTRFYEQYF	TGTGCCAGCAGCCATGGGGGGACTAGGTTCTACGAGCAGTACTTC
TRBD1	TRBJ2-7	TRBV5-5	.	CARRVTGPSYEQYF	TGTGCCAGGAGGGTGACAGGGCCCTCCTACGAGCAGTACTTC
TRBD2	TRBJ2-1	TRBV7-2	.	CASSGAGRALNEQFF	TGTGCCAGCAGCGGTGCCGGGAGGGCCCTCAATGAGCAGTTCTTC